The T cell receptor (beta chain) described here comes from a study of cytomegalovirus exposure and HLA in healthy donors. Study results and limitations: HLA alleles showed associations with some 17,000 TCR beta sequences in a later analysis, at a 0.05 false discovery rate. Earlier analysis looked at TCR beta V segments, and most were productive about 90% or about 30% of the time. CMV serostatus was the only recorded immune exposure for donors. Reports indicated that the classifier achieved high specificity and sensitivity in diagnosing cytomegalovirus status.

PCR was performed using 60 Vbeta and 13 Jbeta primers. Here immunoSEQ multiplex PCR was the method, and the copy in TCRdb shows in-frame clones only, minus some. This sample has roughly 200,000 clones, with 82% found just once. CDR1 is MNHNS, CDR2 SASEGT, per germline. The ends were cut back, 2 bases at V and 10 bases at J, with 9 bases in the middle. The CDR3 runs 13 residues. Remarks on this clone: What it binds is unknown.

The clonotype originates from a woman in her forties in good health and CMV-seronegative. Sequenced material: PBMCs. This chain joins TRBV6-1 and TRBJ1-6; no clear D gene. The CDR3 loop is CASSESQSSPLHF. CDR3 DNA sequence: TGTGCCAGCAGTGAATCCCAATCCTCACCCCTCCACTTT.